This entry features one T cell receptor beta chain sequence. This sample is drawn from a study of blood T cell repertoires in COVID-19. Looking at the study overall: There were acute and convalescent COVID-19 samples, and they came from the United States, Italy and Spain. Sources were T cells, B-cell-depleted T cells, or PBMCs; the material itself was cDNA or gDNA.

The CDR3 consists of 13 residues. The germline V gene encodes CDR1 SGHRS and CDR2 YFSETQ. Trimming at V came to 4 bases and at J to 6 bases, leaving 7 bases not matched to a gene. The authors' processing: Nucleated cell counts were estimated from reference gene primer amplification. Profiled with immunoSEQ multiplex PCR; TCRdb holds only in-frame clones, not every one. D and trimming were read from the DNA, whereas the V and J calls and clone size are those reported in that table. The sample contains 200,000 or so clones, 75% to 90% of which appear only once. The TCR originated in a man aged 65 to 85 with active or convalescent COVID-19. The V gene is TRBV5-1, the J gene TRBJ2-7, with 7 bases aligning to TRBD2. Sequencing was done on a sample of peripheral blood. CDR3 in DNA: TGCGCCAGCAGCCGAGCGGGGAGGGCCGAGCAGTACTTC. It is translated as CASSRAGRAEQYF. The full variable domain, in which reference TRBV5-1 and TRBJ2-7 provide the parts outside the CDR3, is KAGVTQTPRYLIKTRGQQVTLSCSPISGHRSVSWYQQTPGQGLQFLFEYFSETQRNKGNFPGRFSGRQFSNSRSEMNVSTLELGDSALYLCASSRAGRAEQYFGPGTRLTVT.